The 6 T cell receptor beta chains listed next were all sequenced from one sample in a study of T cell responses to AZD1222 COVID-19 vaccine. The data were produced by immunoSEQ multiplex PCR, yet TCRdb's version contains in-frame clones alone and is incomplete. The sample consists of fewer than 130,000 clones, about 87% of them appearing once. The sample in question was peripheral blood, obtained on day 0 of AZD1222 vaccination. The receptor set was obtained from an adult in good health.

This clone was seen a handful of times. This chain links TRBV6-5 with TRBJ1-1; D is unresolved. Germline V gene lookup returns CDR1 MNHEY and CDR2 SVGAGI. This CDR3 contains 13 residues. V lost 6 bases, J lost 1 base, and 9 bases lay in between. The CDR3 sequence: CASSPIGNTEAFF. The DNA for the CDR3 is TGTGCCAGCAGCCCCATAGGGAACACTGAAGCTTTCTTT.

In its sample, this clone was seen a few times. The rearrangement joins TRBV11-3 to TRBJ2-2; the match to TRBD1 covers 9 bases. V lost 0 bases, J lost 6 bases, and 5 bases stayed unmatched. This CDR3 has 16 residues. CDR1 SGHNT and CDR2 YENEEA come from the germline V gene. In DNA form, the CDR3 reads TGTGCCAGCAGCTTAGATTCACAGGGGGCGGCCGGGGAGCTGTTTTTT. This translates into CASSLDSQGAAGELFF.

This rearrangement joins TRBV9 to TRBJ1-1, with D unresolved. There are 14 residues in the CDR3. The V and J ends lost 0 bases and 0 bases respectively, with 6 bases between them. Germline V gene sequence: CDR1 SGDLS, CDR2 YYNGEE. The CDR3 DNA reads TGTGCCAGCAGCGTAGGGATGTTGAACACTGAAGCTTTCTTT. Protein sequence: CASSVGMLNTEAFF.

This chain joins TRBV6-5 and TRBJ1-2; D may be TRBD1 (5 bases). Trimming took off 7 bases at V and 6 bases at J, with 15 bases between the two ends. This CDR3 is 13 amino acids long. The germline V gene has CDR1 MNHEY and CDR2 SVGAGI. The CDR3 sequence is CASIRTGTNGYTF. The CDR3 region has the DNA TGTGCCAGCATACGGACCGGGACTAATGGCTACACCTTC.

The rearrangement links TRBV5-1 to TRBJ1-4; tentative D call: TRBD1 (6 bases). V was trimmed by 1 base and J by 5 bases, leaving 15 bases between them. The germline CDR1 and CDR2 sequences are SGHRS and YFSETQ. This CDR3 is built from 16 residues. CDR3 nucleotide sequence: TGCGCCAGCAGCTTGAGACAGGCCGACTGGAATGAAAAACTGTTTTTT. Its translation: CASSLRQADWNEKLFF.

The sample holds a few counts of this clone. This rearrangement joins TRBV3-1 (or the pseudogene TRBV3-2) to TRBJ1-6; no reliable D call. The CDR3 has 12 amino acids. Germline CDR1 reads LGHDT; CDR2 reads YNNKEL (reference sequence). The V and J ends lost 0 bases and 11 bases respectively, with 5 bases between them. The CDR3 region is CASSQDPAPLHF. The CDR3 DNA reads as TGTGCCAGCAGCCAAGATCCTGCACCCCTCCACTTT.